A single sample is the source of the 7 T cell receptor beta chains below, sequenced in a study of T cells in Graves' hyperthyroidism and ophthalmopathy. What was amplified from RNA transcripts were TCR beta CDR3 regions. During a first-round RT-PCR of the TCR CDR3, the HTBI primer set was used. TCRdb itself ran the multiplex PCR reads through MiXCR, one entry per CDR3 protein. The data show around 800,000 distinct CDR3 sequences, with over 35% seen just once and 7.5% to 9.5% held by the top ten. The specimen was blood. These receptors all stem from a man aged 18 to 35 with Graves' hyperthyroidism.

This clonotype was observed at least ten times. The chain couples TRBV12-3 or TRBV12-4 to TRBJ1-3, with D unclear. The CDR3 length is 13 residues. Trimming left V 10 bases short and J 4 bases short, with 14 bases between. The CDR3 sequence is CATQRGPGNTIYF. The DNA for the CDR3 is TGTGCCACCCAGAGAGGTCCCGGAAACACCATATATTTT.

This chain joins TRBV10-3 and TRBJ1-5; no firm D call. The CDR3 covers 14 residues. V was pared by 8 bases and J by 5 bases, with 16 bases between. Germline CDR1 reads ENHRY; CDR2 reads SYGVKD. The CDR3 loop reads CAIGPDGVDQPQHF. The CDR3 DNA follows: TGTGCCATCGGCCCGGATGGGGTCGATCAGCCCCAGCATTTT.

There are a few counts of this clonotype. This chain uses TRBV20-1 with TRBJ2-2; 15 nucleotides line up with TRBD2. The CDR3 is 16 residues long. The V gene end was trimmed by 4 bases and the J gene end by 5 bases; junction bases not matched to a gene: 5. Germline V CDR1 and CDR2: DFQATT, SNEGSKA (reference sequence). The CDR3 spells CSATGTSGGRTGELFF. For the CDR3, the DNA is TGCAGTGCTACCGGGACTAGCGGGGGGCGGACCGGGGAGCTGTTTTTT.

This chain connects TRBV12-3 or TRBV12-4 to TRBJ1-1; D remains ambiguous. The ends were cut back, 8 bases at V and 6 bases at J, with 10 bases in the middle. The CDR3 has 11 residues. The CDR3 sequence is CASSGWAEAFF. The CDR3 DNA sequence: TGTGCCAGCTCGGGGTGGGCTGAAGCTTTCTTT.

This clonotype was seen just once. The chain carries TRBV29-1 and TRBJ2-7; no reliable D call. V lost 8 bases and J 0 bases, leaving 11 bases between the germline ends. Germline V gene lookup returns CDR1 SQVTM and CDR2 ANQGSEA. This CDR3 region has 12 residues. The CDR3 reads CSLGDNSYEQYF. The CDR3 coding sequence is TGCAGCTTAGGTGACAACTCCTACGAGCAGTACTTC.

The chain couples TRBV7-9 to TRBJ1-5; D unresolved. This CDR3 is built from 17 residues. The germline V gene has CDR1 SEHNR and CDR2 FQNEAQ (reference sequence). V lost 7 bases and J lost 6, with 25 bases in between. The CDR3: CASNSGIQERRGQPQHF. The DNA of the CDR3 is TGTGCCAGCAACTCCGGGATACAAGAGCGGCGCGGTCAGCCCCAGCATTTT.

The rearrangement links TRBV11-2 to TRBJ1-1, with D perhaps TRBD1 (5 bases). CDR3 length: 14 residues. V lost 1 base and J lost 6, with 12 bases in between. CDR1 is SGHAT and CDR2 is FQNNGV in the germline V gene. Written as DNA, the CDR3 is TGTGCCAGCAGCTTAGCAGGGCTACTAGCTGAAGCTTTCTTT. Translation: CASSLAGLLAEAFF.